This passage covers 21 T cell receptor beta chains from one sample sequenced in a study of blood T cell repertoires in COVID-19 (dated by TCRdb to about 2020). The library was made by the immunoSEQ multiplex PCR assay. TCRdb stores this immuneACCESS table with in-frame sequences only. Part of the clones is absent; in the studies checked, under half of the shortfall reflects unresolved V genes, and no reason is known for the rest. The sample table records around 200,000 clones; about four fifths of these occur just once. Roughly 6.1% of the sample is taken by the ten largest. The material sequenced was peripheral blood. These receptors all stem from a woman in her forties with acute or convalescent COVID-19.

This clone has just a few counts. The chain links TRBV7-6 to TRBJ1-3, with D uncertain. The length of the CDR3 is 13 residues. V was trimmed by 8 bases and J by 0 bases, leaving 8 bases between them. The germline CDR1 and CDR2 sequences are SGHVS and FNYEAQ. CDR3 sequence: CASRQASGNTIYF. CDR3 in DNA: TGTGCCAGCCGGCAGGCCTCTGGAAACACCATATATTTT.

This clone was seen a handful of times. The chain is built from TRBV4-1 and TRBJ1-4; D might be TRBD1 (5 bases). This CDR3 is built from 12 residues. V was trimmed by 4 bases and J by 14 bases, leaving 14 bases between them. CDR1 and CDR2 from the germline V gene are MGHRA and YSYEKL. The DNA of the CDR3 is TGCGCCAGCAGCCCCGATGAGGGACTGCTGTTTTTT. It codes for CASSPDEGLLFF.

The V gene is TRBV12-3 or TRBV12-4, the J gene TRBJ2-4; 7 bases match TRBD1. The CDR3 length is 13 residues. The ends lost 5 bases at V and 12 bases at J; junction bases unmatched: 10. The CDR3: CASSPSIRGRQYF. CDR3 nucleotides: TGTGCCAGCAGTCCCTCCATAAGGGGGCGTCAGTACTTC.

This chain joins TRBV5-4 and TRBJ1-1; a possible D gene is TRBD1 (6 bases). The germline V gene has CDR1 SGHNT and CDR2 YYREEE (reference sequence). V lost 3 bases to trimming and J lost 4 bases, with 16 bases between them. The CDR3 length is 15 residues. The CDR3 reads CASSYIRGRGTEAFF. The CDR3 DNA reads TGTGCCAGCAGCTACATTAGGGGCAGGGGCACTGAAGCTTTCTTT. Supplemented by reference TRBV5-4 and TRBJ1-1, the full variable domain reads ETGVTQSPTHLIKTRGQQVTLRCSSQSGHNTVSWYQQALGQGPQFIFQYYREEENGRGNFPPRFSGLQFPNYSSELNVNALELDDSALYLCASSYIRGRGTEAFFGQGTRLTVV.

The rearrangement joins TRBV5-1 to TRBJ2-1; 8 bases align to TRBD2. Germline CDR1 reads SGHRS; CDR2 reads YFSETQ. The CDR3 is 16 residues long. J lost 2 bases, V lost 0 bases, and 4 bases had no gene match. CDR3 sequence: CASSLGFGGAYNEQFF. The CDR3 coding sequence is TGCGCCAGCAGCTTGGGTTTCGGGGGGGCCTACAATGAGCAGTTCTTC.

V usage is TRBV5-4 and J usage is TRBJ1-1, with no clear D. The ends were cut back, 5 bases at V and 0 bases at J, with 8 bases in the middle. The CDR3 length is 13 residues. Germline V gives CDR1 SGHNT, CDR2 YYREEE (reference sequence). The CDR3 is CASRPTLNTEAFF. DNA of the CDR3: TGTGCCAGCAGGCCGACACTGAACACTGAAGCTTTCTTT.

V is TRBV10-1 and J is TRBJ2-1, with TRBD2 as a possible D gene (6 bases). This CDR3 is built from 16 residues. The germline gives CDR1 WNHNN, CDR2 SYGVQD (reference sequence). V was shortened by 6 bases and J by 1 base, with 16 bases between the two germline ends. CDR3 sequence reads: CASREAEDYSYNEQFF. The CDR3 DNA reads as TGCGCCAGCAGGGAGGCAGAGGACTATTCCTACAATGAGCAGTTCTTC.

This sequence joins TRBV15 and TRBJ2-7, with 8 bases matching TRBD1. The CDR3 runs 13 residues. V lost 3 bases to trimming and J lost 7 bases; unmatched junction nucleotides: 5. Germline-derived CDR1 and CDR2 are LNHNV and YYDKDF (reference sequence). CDR3 region: CATSSQGAREQYF. The DNA for the CDR3 is TGTGCCACCAGCAGCCAGGGGGCGCGAGAGCAGTACTTC.

Here the CDR3 reads CAISATTSGRGHEQFF. Written as DNA, the CDR3 is TGTGCCATCAGCGCCACGACTAGCGGGAGAGGCCATGAGCAGTTCTTC. This chain joins TRBV10-3 and TRBJ2-1, with 12 bases lining up with TRBD2. With 6 bases clipped from V and 8 bases from J, the junction kept 11 bases outside the gene matches. This CDR3 contains 16 residues. Germline V gene sequence: CDR1 ENHRY, CDR2 SYGVKD.

Points on this clone: A read error may produce the germline difference seen at one junction end. The chain recombines TRBV20-1 with TRBJ2-3, with 8 bases aligning to TRBD2. This CDR3 is built from 11 residues. The V gene's germline CDR1 is DFQATT and CDR2 SNEGSKA (reference sequence). The CDR3 DNA reads TGCAGTGCCAGGGGCCGGGGGGGCCTCCGATTT. Translated: CSARGRGGLRF.

CDR3 bases: TGTGCCAGCAGGGGCCTTAGTAGCAATCAGCCCCAGCATTTT. It encodes CASRGLSSNQPQHF. J is TRBJ1-5 and V is TRBV2; D ambiguous. CDR1 SNHLY and CDR2 FYNNEI come from the germline V gene. The V end lost 6 bases, the J end lost 0 bases, and 9 bases lay between the germline ends. The CDR3 consists of 14 residues.

The CDR3 sequence: CATSSGGNQPQHF. The CDR3 DNA reads as TGTGCCACCAGTTCAGGGGGCAATCAGCCCCAGCATTTT. The chain employs TRBV15 and TRBJ1-5, with D maybe TRBD1 (6 bases). V lost 6 bases to trimming and J lost 2 bases, with 8 bases between them. The CDR3 has 13 amino acids. In germline, CDR1 is LNHNV, CDR2 YYDKDF (reference sequence).

This chain uses TRBV28 with TRBJ2-1; 7 bases fit TRBD1. Germline CDR1 is MDHEN and CDR2 is SYDVKM. The CDR3 totals 15 residues. V was clipped by 3 bases and J by 2 bases; unmatched bases: 4. The CDR3: CASSFIGQAYNEQFF. In DNA, the CDR3 is TGTGCCAGCAGTTTTATCGGACAGGCCTACAATGAGCAGTTCTTC.

This clone has a single count. V and J are TRBV19 and TRBJ2-1; TRBD2 aligns across 9 bases. The length of the CDR3 is 17 residues. The V gene's germline CDR1 is LNHDA and CDR2 SQIVND (reference sequence). V was pared by 5 bases and J by 5 bases, with 13 bases of the junction left unmatched. The CDR3 DNA sequence: TGTGCCAGTAGTCTGGAAGCAGCGGGAGGTGTCGACAATGAGCAGTTCTTC. As protein: CASSLEAAGGVDNEQFF.

This chain uses TRBV19 with TRBJ1-1; D may be TRBD1 (6 bases). This CDR3 spans 14 amino acids. V lost 3 bases, J lost 5 bases, and 13 bases lay in between. Germline V CDR1 and CDR2: LNHDA, SQIVND (reference sequence). The CDR3 DNA is TGTGCCAGTAGTATTATGGGGGCAGGGACTGAAGCTTTCTTT. As protein: CASSIMGAGTEAFF.

This chain joins TRBV20-1 and TRBJ1-3, with D possibly TRBD1 on 5 matching bases. This CDR3 has 11 amino acids. The ends were cut back, 3 bases at V and 11 bases at J, with 11 bases in the middle. Germline CDR1 reads DFQATT; CDR2 reads SNEGSKA (reference sequence). The CDR3 nucleotides are TGCAGTGCTAGTGGGCAGGGTCCCATATATTTT. Translation: CSASGQGPIYF.

The chain uses TRBV28 and TRBJ2-7, with a tentative D call TRBD1 (5 bases). CDR3 length equals 15 residues. Between the trimmed V and J ends, which lost 6 bases and 9 bases, there was a span of 24 bases. Germline V gives CDR1 MDHEN, CDR2 SYDVKM. The CDR3 region has the DNA TGTGCCAGCAGCCCTTTGACAGTAGACCTACGAGGGCAGTACTTC. It translates to CASSPLTVDLRGQYF.

The chain has TRBV29-1 and TRBJ1-2; D not resolved. With 4 bases removed from V and 2 bases from J, the gap between germline ends came to 5 bases. Germline CDR1 reads SQVTM; CDR2 reads ANQGSEA. The CDR3 extends over 11 amino acids. The CDR3 loop is CSVAGNYGYTF. CDR3 nucleotide sequence: TGCAGCGTTGCGGGGAACTATGGCTACACCTTC.

This clone was detected only once. This chain links TRBV2 with TRBJ2-5; the D gene is possibly TRBD1 (5 bases). Germline CDR1 is SNHLY and CDR2 is FYNNEI. The CDR3 contains 14 residues. The germline V and J ends were trimmed by 4 bases and 1 base, with 10 bases remaining between them. DNA for the CDR3: TGTGCCAGCAGTGTAAGGACAATCCAAGAGACCCAGTACTTC. This codes for CASSVRTIQETQYF.

This clone was counted between two and nine times. The chain carries TRBV4-1 and TRBJ1-1; no clear D gene. Germline CDR1 reads MGHRA; CDR2 reads YSYEKL. The CDR3 totals 15 residues. V lost 1 base and J 0 bases, leaving 9 bases between the germline ends. DNA of the CDR3: TGCGCCAGCAGCCAAGCCCAGAACATGAACACTGAAGCTTTCTTT. As protein: CASSQAQNMNTEAFF.

The chain is built from TRBV29-1 and TRBJ1-2; D remains ambiguous. CDR1 and CDR2 (germline): SQVTM, ANQGSEA. Trimming took off 2 bases at V and 7 bases at J, with 14 bases between the two ends. CDR3 length: 13 amino acids. The CDR3 protein is CSVELREDFGYTF. In nucleotides, the CDR3 is TGCAGCGTTGAACTTAGGGAGGACTTTGGCTACACCTTC. The variable domain in full, with the rest retrieved from reference TRBV29-1 and TRBJ1-2, is SAVISQKPSRDICQRGTSLTIQCQVDSQVTMMFWYRQQPGQSLTLIATANQGSEATYESGFVIDKFPISRPNLTFSTLTVSNMSPEDSSIYLCSVELREDFGYTFGSGTRLTVV.